These 2 T cell receptor beta chains came from one sample sequenced in a study (dated by TCRdb to the mid-2010s). The library relied on RT-PCR. Sequencing instrument: Illumina MiSeq. TCRdb applied fastp at Q25 and MiXCR to the public reads, then kept only in-frame beta chains. Identical CDR3 protein sequences are pooled into one entry, listed with their most common genes and DNA. This sample gives 650,000 to 800,000 distinct CDR3 sequences in total; over 12% of them show up just once. Clones ranked in the top ten supply 3.6% of the sample. Sequenced input: memory CD4+ T cells from blood. The receptors originated from a female donor in good health, serving as a healthy control.

This clonotype was counted at least ten times. The CDR3 nucleotides are TGTGCCAGCAGCCCCCGGACAGGAAGATACGAGCAGTACTTC. Translating gives CASSPRTGRYEQYF. This chain uses TRBV27 with TRBJ2-7; TRBD1 agrees at 7 bases. The CDR3 runs 14 residues. CDR1 MNHEY and CDR2 SMNVEV come from the germline V gene (reference sequence). Germline trimming cut 6 bases from V and 4 bases from J; bases unmatched to any gene: 9.

The table lists this clonotype with many counts. This sequence joins TRBV10-3 and TRBJ2-1; D is perhaps TRBD1 (6 bases). Between the trimmed V and J ends, which lost 4 bases and 9 bases, there was a span of 13 bases. Germline CDR1 ENHRY, CDR2 SYGVKD. There are 13 residues in the CDR3. The CDR3 nucleotides are TGTGCCATCAGTGGGGTAGAAGGGGGTGAGCAGTTCTTC. It specifies CAISGVEGGEQFF.